These 14 T cell receptor beta chains were all obtained from the same sample, sequenced in a study of T cell changes during pregnancy in multiple sclerosis. TCRdb's copy holds only in-frame clones and misses some; the assay was immunoSEQ multiplex PCR. Here the sample spans about 45,000 clones, 85% to 90% being singletons. This specimen was CD4+ T cells from peripheral blood mononuclear cells, taken in the first trimester of pregnancy. These receptors came from a female donor with multiple sclerosis, enrolled in a pregnancy study.

CDR3 protein: CASSLGVGTRETQYF. The DNA of the CDR3 is TGCGCCAGCAGCTTGGGGGTCGGGACACGGGAGACCCAGTACTTC. This chain connects TRBV5-1 to TRBJ2-5; D possibly corresponds to TRBD1 (6 bases). CDR1 and CDR2 (germline): SGHRS, YFSETQ. The CDR3 totals 15 residues. Trimming shortened V by 0 bases and J by 5 bases, and 14 bases separated the two germline ends.

The chain combines TRBV7-2 with TRBJ2-7, with D unclear. The germline gives CDR1 SGHTA, CDR2 FQGNSA. Trimming removed 1 base at V and 2 bases at J, with 12 bases between. The CDR3 loop spans 15 amino acids. CDR3 sequence reads: CASSLGSYPPYEQYF. Here the CDR3 DNA reads TGTGCCAGCAGCTTAGGATCCTACCCTCCCTACGAGCAGTACTTC.

In this sample, this clone turned up once. The V and J genes are TRBV7-9 and TRBJ2-4; possible D gene TRBD2, 6 bases. CDR3 length: 14 amino acids. Germline V gives CDR1 SEHNR, CDR2 FQNEAQ (reference sequence). CDR3 protein: CAIGGPRAKNIQYF. The CDR3, as DNA: TGTGCAATCGGAGGGCCGCGGGCCAAAAACATTCAGTACTTC.

The chain has TRBV25-1 and TRBJ1-1, with TRBD1 matching 10 bases. The CDR3 extends over 15 amino acids. V lost 5 bases to trimming and J lost 5 bases; unmatched junction nucleotides: 8. Per germline, CDR1 MGHDK and CDR2 SYGVNS. For the CDR3, the DNA is TGTGCCAGCAGTTCTCCGGGACAGGGGATAACTGAAGCTTTCTTT. Translating gives CASSSPGQGITEAFF.

CDR3 bases: TGTGCCAGTAGTACCAAAGGGCGGAGCGGAGGGCACATCAATGAGCAGTTCTTC. This sequence encodes CASSTKGRSGGHINEQFF. The J gene is TRBJ2-1, the V gene TRBV19; D possibly corresponds to TRBD2 (6 bases). Trimming cost V 4 bases and J 6 bases, with 25 bases left between them. Germline V gene data show CDR1 as LNHDA and CDR2 as SQIVND (reference sequence). The CDR3 runs to 18 residues. Together with reference TRBV19 and TRBJ2-1, the CDR3 gives the full variable domain: DGGITQSPKYLFRKEGQNVTLSCEQNLNHDAMYWYRQDPGQGLRLIYYSQIVNDFQKGDIAEGYSVSREKKESFPLTVTSAQKNPTAFYLCASSTKGRSGGHINEQFFGPGTRLTVL.

This clone came up once. The J gene is TRBJ1-1, the V gene TRBV10-1; 7 positions match TRBD1. There are 13 residues in the CDR3. Germline V lookup: CDR1 WNHNN, CDR2 SYGVQD (reference sequence). The V gene end was trimmed by 6 bases and the J gene end by 7 bases; junction bases not matched to a gene: 8. The CDR3 loop is CASRESRTGEAFF. DNA for the CDR3: TGCGCCAGCAGAGAATCTCGGACAGGTGAAGCTTTCTTT.

The chain combines TRBV5-1 with TRBJ2-1; D gene unclear. The germline gives CDR1 SGHRS, CDR2 YFSETQ. V was pared by 0 bases and J by 7 bases, with 8 bases between. CDR3 length: 13 amino acids. The CDR3: CASSLASRNEQFF. Here the CDR3 DNA reads TGCGCCAGCAGCTTGGCTAGTCGGAATGAGCAGTTCTTC.

The J gene is TRBJ1-1, the V gene TRBV5-4; 9 bases line up with TRBD1. The CDR3 is 14 residues long. The trim removed 3 bases at V and 5 bases at J, leaving 5 bases unmatched. From germline, CDR1 is SGHNT and CDR2 YYREEE (reference sequence). The CDR3 DNA reads TGTGCCAGCAGCTCGGGACAGGGAAGGACTGAAGCTTTCTTT. It yields the protein CASSSGQGRTEAFF.

In this sample, this clone turned up a few times. This sequence joins TRBV6-6 and TRBJ2-3; no firm D call. V gave up 5 bases and J gave up 9 bases, with 9 bases separating them. This CDR3 comprises 11 residues. Per the germline V gene, CDR1 is MNHNY and CDR2 is SVGAGI (reference sequence). The CDR3 region has the DNA TGTGCCAGCAGTGAGTTCGCGACGCAGTATTTT. It translates to CASSEFATQYF.

In its sample, this clone was seen a few times. The chain uses TRBV19 and TRBJ1-1; the match to TRBD1 covers 8 bases. The CDR3 is 15 amino acids. V lost 6 bases and J lost 3; bases outside the gene matches: 9. CDR1 is LNHDA and CDR2 is SQIVND in the germline V gene (reference sequence). Here the CDR3 DNA reads TGTGCCAGTAGAGGTGACAGGGGACGGTACACTGAAGCTTTCTTT. It is translated as CASRGDRGRYTEAFF. The full variable domain, with the rest looked up from reference TRBV19 and TRBJ1-1, is DGGITQSPKYLFRKEGQNVTLSCEQNLNHDAMYWYRQDPGQGLRLIYYSQIVNDFQKGDIAEGYSVSREKKESFPLTVTSAQKNPTAFYLCASRGDRGRYTEAFFGQGTRLTVV.

The V and J genes are TRBV30 and TRBJ2-5, with TRBD1 as a possible D gene (5 bases). CDR1 is GTSNPN, CDR2 SVGIG, per germline (reference sequence). The V end lost 3 bases, the J end lost 1 base, and 9 bases lay between the germline ends. This CDR3 spans 13 amino acids. The CDR3 sequence: CAWRRQFQETQYF. The CDR3 DNA sequence: TGTGCCTGGAGGCGACAGTTCCAAGAGACCCAGTACTTC.

The chain recombines TRBV28 with TRBJ2-5; the D gene is possibly TRBD2 (5 bases). Trimming pared 4 bases from V and 5 bases from J, leaving 14 bases between. CDR3 size: 14 residues. Germline CDR1 MDHEN, CDR2 SYDVKM. CDR3 region: CASSSPGRGETQYF. In nucleotides, the CDR3 is TGTGCCAGCAGTTCCCCAGGTAGAGGGGAGACCCAGTACTTC.

Worth noting for this clone: Germline and junction disagree at one end, which may indicate a read error. The chain uses TRBV27 and TRBJ2-1; weak D call: TRBD2 (5 bases). CDR3 length: 15 amino acids. Germline assignment: CDR1 MNHEY and CDR2 SMNVEV (reference sequence). The CDR3 nucleotides read TGTGCCAGCAGGTTATTAGGGAGCTCCTACAATGAGCAGTTCTTC. Translated, it gives CASRLLGSSYNEQFF.

This chain links TRBV18 with TRBJ2-6, with TRBD1 matching over 9 bases. The germline CDR1 and CDR2 sequences are KGHSH and LQKENI. Germline trimming cut 3 bases from V and 0 bases from J; bases unmatched to any gene: 9. CDR3 length: 19 amino acids. This CDR3 reads CASSPRTGAKSSGANVLTF. As DNA, the CDR3 is TGTGCCAGCTCACCCCGGACAGGGGCCAAGAGCTCTGGGGCCAACGTCCTGACTTTC.